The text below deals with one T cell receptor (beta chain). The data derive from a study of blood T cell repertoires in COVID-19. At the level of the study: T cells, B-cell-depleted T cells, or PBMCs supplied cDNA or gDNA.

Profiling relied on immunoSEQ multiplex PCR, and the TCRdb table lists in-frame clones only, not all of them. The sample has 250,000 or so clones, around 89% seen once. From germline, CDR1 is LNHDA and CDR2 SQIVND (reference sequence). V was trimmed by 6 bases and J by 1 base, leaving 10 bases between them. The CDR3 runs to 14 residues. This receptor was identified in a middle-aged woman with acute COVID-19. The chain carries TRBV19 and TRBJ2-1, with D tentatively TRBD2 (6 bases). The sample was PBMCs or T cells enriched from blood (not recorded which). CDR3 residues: CASRGSGSYNEQFF. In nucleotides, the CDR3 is TGTGCCAGTAGGGGTAGCGGATCCTACAATGAGCAGTTCTTC.